This record covers a single T cell receptor beta chain. Its antigen is not known. This CDR3 has 14 amino acids. The V end was cut by 0 bases, the J end by 0 bases, with 6 bases between. Germline loops: CDR1 SGHDT, CDR2 YYEEEE. Method: immunoSEQ multiplex PCR; TCRdb's copy keeps in-frame clones and lacks some. The sample contains fewer than 200,000 clones, about 92% of which appear only once. The record originates from a study of T cell responses to AZD1222 COVID-19 vaccine. Study outcomes and limitations: Receipt of two AZD1222 doses was followed by a rise in Spike-specific TCR breadth and depth.

The J gene is TRBJ1-1, the V gene TRBV5-6; D not certain. Here the sequenced sample was peripheral blood, taken on day 0 of AZD1222 vaccination. The receptor comes from an adult in good health. The CDR3 here is CASSLASMNTEAFF. In DNA, the CDR3 is TGTGCCAGCAGCTTGGCCTCGATGAACACTGAAGCTTTCTTT.